This T cell receptor (beta chain) was sequenced during a study of beta chain features in type 1 diabetes. Sorting with CD45RO/CCR7/CD25/CD127/CD95/CD27 yielded naive, central memory, regulatory and stem-like memory CD4+ cells. Populations isolated by sorting all had purity greater than 95%. As every portion of the isolated RNA was reverse transcribed, the sequencing read expressed TCRB transcripts. TCRdb's copy holds only in-frame clones and misses some; the assay was immunoSEQ multiplex PCR. The data contain almost 350,000 clones, around 9% of them seen just once; the ten biggest clones take up about 1%. Notes on this clone: Its specificity is unknown.

This CDR3 spans 14 amino acids. Germline V CDR1 and CDR2: GTSNPN, SVGIG (reference sequence). V was clipped by 5 bases and J by 1 base, with 14 bases between them. Study-wide results and limits: For type 1 diabetes patients, VDJ junctions showed fewer insertions and more deletions. There was a moderate but significant shortening of TCRB CDR3s in all four CD4+ subsets of Type 1 diabetes patients.

The genes are TRBV30 and TRBJ1-2; D is perhaps TRBD1 (6 bases). Sequenced sample: central memory CD4+ T cells from blood. The TCR was taken from a man aged 25 to 40 with type 1 diabetes. In DNA form, the CDR3 reads TGTGCCTGGTGGGCGGACAGCCATAACTATGGCTACACCTTC. This encodes CAWWADSHNYGYTF.